This T cell receptor beta chain was found in a study of T cell responses to AZD1222 COVID-19 vaccine. Across the study: Investigators merged groups given second doses at roughly 4 or roughly 12 weeks. Study-wide findings and caveats: Two AZD1222 doses significantly raised spike-specific TCR breadth and depth over controls.

Comment on this clone: Its antigen is not identified.

The data were produced by immunoSEQ multiplex PCR, yet TCRdb's version contains in-frame clones alone and is incomplete. The sample shows around 110,000 clones, about 91% of them seen only once. V gave up 5 bases and J gave up 4 bases, with 3 bases separating them. The CDR3 has 12 residues. Germline CDR1 reads SGHVS; CDR2 reads FNYEAQ. The chain is built from TRBV7-6 and TRBJ1-6, with unresolved D. This sequence was found in an adult in good health. The input for sequencing was peripheral blood, taken on day 0 of AZD1222 vaccination. This CDR3 is CASSRYNSPLHF. In nucleotides, the CDR3 is TGTGCCAGCAGCAGATATAATTCACCCCTCCACTTT.